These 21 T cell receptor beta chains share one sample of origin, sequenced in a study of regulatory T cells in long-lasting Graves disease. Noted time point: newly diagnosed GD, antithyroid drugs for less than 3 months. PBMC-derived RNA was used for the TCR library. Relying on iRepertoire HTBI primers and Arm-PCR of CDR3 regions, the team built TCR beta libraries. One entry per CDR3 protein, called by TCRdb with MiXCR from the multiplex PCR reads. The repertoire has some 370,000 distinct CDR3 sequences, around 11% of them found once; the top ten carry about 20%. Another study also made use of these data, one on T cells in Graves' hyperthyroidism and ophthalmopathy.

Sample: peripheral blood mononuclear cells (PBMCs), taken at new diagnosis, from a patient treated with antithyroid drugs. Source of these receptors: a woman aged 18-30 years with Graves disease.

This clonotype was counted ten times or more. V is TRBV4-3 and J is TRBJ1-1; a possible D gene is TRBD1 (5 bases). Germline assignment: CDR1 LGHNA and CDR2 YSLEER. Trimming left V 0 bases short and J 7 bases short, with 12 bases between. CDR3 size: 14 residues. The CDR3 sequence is CASSQEHRSFEAFF. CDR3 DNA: TGCGCCAGCAGCCAAGAGCACAGGTCCTTTGAAGCTTTCTTT.

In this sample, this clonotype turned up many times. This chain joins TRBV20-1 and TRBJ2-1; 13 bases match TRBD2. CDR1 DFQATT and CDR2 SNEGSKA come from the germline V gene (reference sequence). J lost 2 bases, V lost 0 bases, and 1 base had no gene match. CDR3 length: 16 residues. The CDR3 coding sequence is TGCAGTGCTAGAGAGGGGACTAGCGGGACCTACAATGAGCAGTTCTTC. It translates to CSAREGTSGTYNEQFF.

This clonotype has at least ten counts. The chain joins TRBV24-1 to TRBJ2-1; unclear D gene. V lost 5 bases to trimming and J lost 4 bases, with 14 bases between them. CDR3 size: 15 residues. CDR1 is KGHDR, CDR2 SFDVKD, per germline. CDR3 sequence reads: CATSGQYGVYNEQFF. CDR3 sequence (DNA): TGTGCCACCAGTGGTCAGTACGGCGTTTACAATGAGCAGTTCTTC.

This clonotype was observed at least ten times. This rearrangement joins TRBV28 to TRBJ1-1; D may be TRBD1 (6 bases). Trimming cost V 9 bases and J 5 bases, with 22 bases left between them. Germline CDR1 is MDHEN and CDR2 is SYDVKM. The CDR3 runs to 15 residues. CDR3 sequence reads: CASSTLGGEGTEAFF. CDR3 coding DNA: TGTGCCAGTAGTACTCTGGGGGGCGAGGGAACTGAAGCTTTCTTT.

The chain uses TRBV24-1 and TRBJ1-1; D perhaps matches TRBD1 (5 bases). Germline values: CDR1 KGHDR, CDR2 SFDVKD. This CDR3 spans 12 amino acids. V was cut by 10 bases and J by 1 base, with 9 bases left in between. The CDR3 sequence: CATSGGNTEAFF. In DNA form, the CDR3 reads TGTGCCACTTCCGGGGGGAACACTGAAGCTTTCTTT.

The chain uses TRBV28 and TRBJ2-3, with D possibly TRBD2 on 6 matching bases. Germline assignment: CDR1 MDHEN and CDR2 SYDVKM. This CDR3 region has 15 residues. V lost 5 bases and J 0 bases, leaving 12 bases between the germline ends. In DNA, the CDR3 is TGTGCCAGCAGTCCTCCTAGCGCTAGCACAGATACGCAGTATTTT. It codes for CASSPPSASTDTQYF.

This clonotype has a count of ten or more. The CDR3 sequence is CASSRLDRGRVVKLFF. Written as DNA, the CDR3 is TGTGCCAGCAGCCGACTGGACAGGGGTCGAGTGGTGAAACTGTTTTTT. The chain links TRBV7-9 to TRBJ1-4; 9 bases are a match to TRBD1. The CDR3 has 16 residues. The germline gives CDR1 SEHNR, CDR2 FQNEAQ (reference sequence). Germline trimming cut 5 bases from V and 11 bases from J; bases unmatched to any gene: 15.

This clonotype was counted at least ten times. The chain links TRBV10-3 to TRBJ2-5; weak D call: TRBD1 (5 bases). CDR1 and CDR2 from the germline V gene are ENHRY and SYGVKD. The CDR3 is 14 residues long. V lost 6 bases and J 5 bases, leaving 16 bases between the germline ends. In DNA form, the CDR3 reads TGTGCCATCAGCGGGTCAGGGATACGGGAGACCCAGTACTTC. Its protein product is CAISGSGIRETQYF.

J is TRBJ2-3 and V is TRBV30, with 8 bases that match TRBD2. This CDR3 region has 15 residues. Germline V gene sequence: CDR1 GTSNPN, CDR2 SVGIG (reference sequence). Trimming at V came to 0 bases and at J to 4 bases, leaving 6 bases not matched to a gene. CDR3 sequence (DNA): TGTGCCTGGAGTGTCCGGGGGGGCCTGGCAGATACGCAGTATTTT. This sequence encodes CAWSVRGGLADTQYF. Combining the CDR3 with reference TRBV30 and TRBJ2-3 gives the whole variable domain SQTIHQWPATLVQPVGSPLSLECTVEGTSNPNLYWYRQAAGRGLQLLFYSVGIGQISSEVPQNLSASRPQDRQFILSSKKLLLSDSGFYLCAWSVRGGLADTQYFGPGTRLTVL.

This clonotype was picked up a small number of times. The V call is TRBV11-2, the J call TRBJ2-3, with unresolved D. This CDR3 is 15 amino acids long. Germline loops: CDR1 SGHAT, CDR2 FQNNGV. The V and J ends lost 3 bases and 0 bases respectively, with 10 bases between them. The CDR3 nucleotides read TGTGCCAGCAGCTTCAGGATCTCTAGCACAGATACGCAGTATTTT. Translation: CASSFRISSTDTQYF.

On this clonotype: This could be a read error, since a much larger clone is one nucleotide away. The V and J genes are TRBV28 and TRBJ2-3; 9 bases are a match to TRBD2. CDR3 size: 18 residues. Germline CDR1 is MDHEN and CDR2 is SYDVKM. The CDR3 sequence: CASSLYAGGPSQTDTRYF. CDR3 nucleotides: TGTGCCAGCAGTTTATATGCGGGAGGGCCCTCTCAGACAGATACGCGGTATTTT.

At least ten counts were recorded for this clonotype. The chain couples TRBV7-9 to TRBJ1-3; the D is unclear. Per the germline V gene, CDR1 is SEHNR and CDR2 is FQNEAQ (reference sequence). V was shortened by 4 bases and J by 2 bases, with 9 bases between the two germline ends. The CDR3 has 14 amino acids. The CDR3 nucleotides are TGTGCCAGCAGCTCCCGAAACACTGGAAACACCATATATTTT. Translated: CASSSRNTGNTIYF.

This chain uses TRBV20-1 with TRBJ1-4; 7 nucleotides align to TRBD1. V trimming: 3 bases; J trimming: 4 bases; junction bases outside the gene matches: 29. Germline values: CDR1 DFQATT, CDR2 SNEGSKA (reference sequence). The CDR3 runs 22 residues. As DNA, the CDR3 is TGCAGTGCTAGCCTTGGTTTCTTTCCAGGGACAGCACCTACTTACTTTAATGAAAAACTGTTTTTT. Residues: CSASLGFFPGTAPTYFNEKLFF.

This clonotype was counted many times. The CDR3 region is CASSPSLRDRVGEQYV. The CDR3 DNA reads as TGTGCCAGCAGCCCCTCACTCCGGGACAGGGTAGGGGAGCAGTACGTC. The rearrangement uses TRBV5-5 and TRBJ2-7; 9 nucleotides match TRBD1. There are 16 residues in the CDR3. The germline V gene encodes CDR1 SGHKS and CDR2 YYEKEE (reference sequence). Trimming took 4 bases from V and 7 from J; bases not matched to a gene: 15.

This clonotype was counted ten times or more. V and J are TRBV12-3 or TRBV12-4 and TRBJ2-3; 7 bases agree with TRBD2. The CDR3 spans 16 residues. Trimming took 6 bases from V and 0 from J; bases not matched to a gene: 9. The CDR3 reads CASSPTGGVSTDTQYF. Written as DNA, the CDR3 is TGTGCCAGCAGCCCGACTGGGGGGGTTAGCACAGATACGCAGTATTTT.

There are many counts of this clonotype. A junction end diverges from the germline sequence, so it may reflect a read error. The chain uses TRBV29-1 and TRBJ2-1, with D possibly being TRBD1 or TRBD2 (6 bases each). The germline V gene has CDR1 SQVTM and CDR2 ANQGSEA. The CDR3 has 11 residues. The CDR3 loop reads CSVEGGVIRIF. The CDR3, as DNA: TGCAGCGTTGAGGGGGGCGTGATAAGGATCTTC.

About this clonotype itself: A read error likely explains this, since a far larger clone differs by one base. In DNA, the CDR3 is TGTGCCGGCAGCTTAGAATTTATGGGCAGCCAAGAGACCCAGTACTTC. It codes for CAGSLEFMGSQETQYF. The chain carries TRBV7-2 and TRBJ2-1; D is undetermined. The end of the DNA aligns better with TRBJ2-5, so the J call may be wrong. Germline assignment: CDR1 SGHTA and CDR2 FQGNSA. This CDR3 has 16 residues.

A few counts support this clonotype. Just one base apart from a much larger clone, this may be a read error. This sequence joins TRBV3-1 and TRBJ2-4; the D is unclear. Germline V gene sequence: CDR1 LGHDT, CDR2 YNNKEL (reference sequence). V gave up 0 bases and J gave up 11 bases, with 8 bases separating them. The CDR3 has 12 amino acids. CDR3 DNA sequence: TGTGCCAGCAGCCAAGATTTGGACGTTCAGTACTTC. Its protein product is CASSQDLDVQYF.

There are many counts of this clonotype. CDR3 nucleotides: TGTGCCAGCAGGGGACTAGCGGGAAGAAGCTCCTACGAGCAGTACGTC. Its protein is CASRGLAGRSSYEQYV. V gene TRBV6-1 combines with J gene TRBJ2-7, with 13 bases that match TRBD2. In germline, CDR1 is MNHNS, CDR2 SASEGT. V lost 6 bases to trimming and J lost 0 bases; unmatched junction nucleotides: 5. The CDR3 is 16 residues long.

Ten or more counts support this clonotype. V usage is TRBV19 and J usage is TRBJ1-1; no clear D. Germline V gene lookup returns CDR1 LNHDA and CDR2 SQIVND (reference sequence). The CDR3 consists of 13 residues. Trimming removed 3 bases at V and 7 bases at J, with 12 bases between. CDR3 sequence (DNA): TGTGCCAGTAGTATTCTTGCTCGGAGTGAAGCTTTCTTT. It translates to CASSILARSEAFF. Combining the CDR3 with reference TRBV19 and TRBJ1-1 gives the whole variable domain DGGITQSPKYLFRKEGQNVTLSCEQNLNHDAMYWYRQDPGQGLRLIYYSQIVNDFQKGDIAEGYSVSREKKESFPLTVTSAQKNPTAFYLCASSILARSEAFFGQGTRLTVV.

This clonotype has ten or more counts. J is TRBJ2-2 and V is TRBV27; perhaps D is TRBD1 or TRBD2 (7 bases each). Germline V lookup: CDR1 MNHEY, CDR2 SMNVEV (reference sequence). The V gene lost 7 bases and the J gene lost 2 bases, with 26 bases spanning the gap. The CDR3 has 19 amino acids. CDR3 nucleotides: TGTGCCAGCATCCTGCGATACCTTGGGAGGGGGCTAAACACCGGGGAGCTGTTTTTT. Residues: CASILRYLGRGLNTGELFF.